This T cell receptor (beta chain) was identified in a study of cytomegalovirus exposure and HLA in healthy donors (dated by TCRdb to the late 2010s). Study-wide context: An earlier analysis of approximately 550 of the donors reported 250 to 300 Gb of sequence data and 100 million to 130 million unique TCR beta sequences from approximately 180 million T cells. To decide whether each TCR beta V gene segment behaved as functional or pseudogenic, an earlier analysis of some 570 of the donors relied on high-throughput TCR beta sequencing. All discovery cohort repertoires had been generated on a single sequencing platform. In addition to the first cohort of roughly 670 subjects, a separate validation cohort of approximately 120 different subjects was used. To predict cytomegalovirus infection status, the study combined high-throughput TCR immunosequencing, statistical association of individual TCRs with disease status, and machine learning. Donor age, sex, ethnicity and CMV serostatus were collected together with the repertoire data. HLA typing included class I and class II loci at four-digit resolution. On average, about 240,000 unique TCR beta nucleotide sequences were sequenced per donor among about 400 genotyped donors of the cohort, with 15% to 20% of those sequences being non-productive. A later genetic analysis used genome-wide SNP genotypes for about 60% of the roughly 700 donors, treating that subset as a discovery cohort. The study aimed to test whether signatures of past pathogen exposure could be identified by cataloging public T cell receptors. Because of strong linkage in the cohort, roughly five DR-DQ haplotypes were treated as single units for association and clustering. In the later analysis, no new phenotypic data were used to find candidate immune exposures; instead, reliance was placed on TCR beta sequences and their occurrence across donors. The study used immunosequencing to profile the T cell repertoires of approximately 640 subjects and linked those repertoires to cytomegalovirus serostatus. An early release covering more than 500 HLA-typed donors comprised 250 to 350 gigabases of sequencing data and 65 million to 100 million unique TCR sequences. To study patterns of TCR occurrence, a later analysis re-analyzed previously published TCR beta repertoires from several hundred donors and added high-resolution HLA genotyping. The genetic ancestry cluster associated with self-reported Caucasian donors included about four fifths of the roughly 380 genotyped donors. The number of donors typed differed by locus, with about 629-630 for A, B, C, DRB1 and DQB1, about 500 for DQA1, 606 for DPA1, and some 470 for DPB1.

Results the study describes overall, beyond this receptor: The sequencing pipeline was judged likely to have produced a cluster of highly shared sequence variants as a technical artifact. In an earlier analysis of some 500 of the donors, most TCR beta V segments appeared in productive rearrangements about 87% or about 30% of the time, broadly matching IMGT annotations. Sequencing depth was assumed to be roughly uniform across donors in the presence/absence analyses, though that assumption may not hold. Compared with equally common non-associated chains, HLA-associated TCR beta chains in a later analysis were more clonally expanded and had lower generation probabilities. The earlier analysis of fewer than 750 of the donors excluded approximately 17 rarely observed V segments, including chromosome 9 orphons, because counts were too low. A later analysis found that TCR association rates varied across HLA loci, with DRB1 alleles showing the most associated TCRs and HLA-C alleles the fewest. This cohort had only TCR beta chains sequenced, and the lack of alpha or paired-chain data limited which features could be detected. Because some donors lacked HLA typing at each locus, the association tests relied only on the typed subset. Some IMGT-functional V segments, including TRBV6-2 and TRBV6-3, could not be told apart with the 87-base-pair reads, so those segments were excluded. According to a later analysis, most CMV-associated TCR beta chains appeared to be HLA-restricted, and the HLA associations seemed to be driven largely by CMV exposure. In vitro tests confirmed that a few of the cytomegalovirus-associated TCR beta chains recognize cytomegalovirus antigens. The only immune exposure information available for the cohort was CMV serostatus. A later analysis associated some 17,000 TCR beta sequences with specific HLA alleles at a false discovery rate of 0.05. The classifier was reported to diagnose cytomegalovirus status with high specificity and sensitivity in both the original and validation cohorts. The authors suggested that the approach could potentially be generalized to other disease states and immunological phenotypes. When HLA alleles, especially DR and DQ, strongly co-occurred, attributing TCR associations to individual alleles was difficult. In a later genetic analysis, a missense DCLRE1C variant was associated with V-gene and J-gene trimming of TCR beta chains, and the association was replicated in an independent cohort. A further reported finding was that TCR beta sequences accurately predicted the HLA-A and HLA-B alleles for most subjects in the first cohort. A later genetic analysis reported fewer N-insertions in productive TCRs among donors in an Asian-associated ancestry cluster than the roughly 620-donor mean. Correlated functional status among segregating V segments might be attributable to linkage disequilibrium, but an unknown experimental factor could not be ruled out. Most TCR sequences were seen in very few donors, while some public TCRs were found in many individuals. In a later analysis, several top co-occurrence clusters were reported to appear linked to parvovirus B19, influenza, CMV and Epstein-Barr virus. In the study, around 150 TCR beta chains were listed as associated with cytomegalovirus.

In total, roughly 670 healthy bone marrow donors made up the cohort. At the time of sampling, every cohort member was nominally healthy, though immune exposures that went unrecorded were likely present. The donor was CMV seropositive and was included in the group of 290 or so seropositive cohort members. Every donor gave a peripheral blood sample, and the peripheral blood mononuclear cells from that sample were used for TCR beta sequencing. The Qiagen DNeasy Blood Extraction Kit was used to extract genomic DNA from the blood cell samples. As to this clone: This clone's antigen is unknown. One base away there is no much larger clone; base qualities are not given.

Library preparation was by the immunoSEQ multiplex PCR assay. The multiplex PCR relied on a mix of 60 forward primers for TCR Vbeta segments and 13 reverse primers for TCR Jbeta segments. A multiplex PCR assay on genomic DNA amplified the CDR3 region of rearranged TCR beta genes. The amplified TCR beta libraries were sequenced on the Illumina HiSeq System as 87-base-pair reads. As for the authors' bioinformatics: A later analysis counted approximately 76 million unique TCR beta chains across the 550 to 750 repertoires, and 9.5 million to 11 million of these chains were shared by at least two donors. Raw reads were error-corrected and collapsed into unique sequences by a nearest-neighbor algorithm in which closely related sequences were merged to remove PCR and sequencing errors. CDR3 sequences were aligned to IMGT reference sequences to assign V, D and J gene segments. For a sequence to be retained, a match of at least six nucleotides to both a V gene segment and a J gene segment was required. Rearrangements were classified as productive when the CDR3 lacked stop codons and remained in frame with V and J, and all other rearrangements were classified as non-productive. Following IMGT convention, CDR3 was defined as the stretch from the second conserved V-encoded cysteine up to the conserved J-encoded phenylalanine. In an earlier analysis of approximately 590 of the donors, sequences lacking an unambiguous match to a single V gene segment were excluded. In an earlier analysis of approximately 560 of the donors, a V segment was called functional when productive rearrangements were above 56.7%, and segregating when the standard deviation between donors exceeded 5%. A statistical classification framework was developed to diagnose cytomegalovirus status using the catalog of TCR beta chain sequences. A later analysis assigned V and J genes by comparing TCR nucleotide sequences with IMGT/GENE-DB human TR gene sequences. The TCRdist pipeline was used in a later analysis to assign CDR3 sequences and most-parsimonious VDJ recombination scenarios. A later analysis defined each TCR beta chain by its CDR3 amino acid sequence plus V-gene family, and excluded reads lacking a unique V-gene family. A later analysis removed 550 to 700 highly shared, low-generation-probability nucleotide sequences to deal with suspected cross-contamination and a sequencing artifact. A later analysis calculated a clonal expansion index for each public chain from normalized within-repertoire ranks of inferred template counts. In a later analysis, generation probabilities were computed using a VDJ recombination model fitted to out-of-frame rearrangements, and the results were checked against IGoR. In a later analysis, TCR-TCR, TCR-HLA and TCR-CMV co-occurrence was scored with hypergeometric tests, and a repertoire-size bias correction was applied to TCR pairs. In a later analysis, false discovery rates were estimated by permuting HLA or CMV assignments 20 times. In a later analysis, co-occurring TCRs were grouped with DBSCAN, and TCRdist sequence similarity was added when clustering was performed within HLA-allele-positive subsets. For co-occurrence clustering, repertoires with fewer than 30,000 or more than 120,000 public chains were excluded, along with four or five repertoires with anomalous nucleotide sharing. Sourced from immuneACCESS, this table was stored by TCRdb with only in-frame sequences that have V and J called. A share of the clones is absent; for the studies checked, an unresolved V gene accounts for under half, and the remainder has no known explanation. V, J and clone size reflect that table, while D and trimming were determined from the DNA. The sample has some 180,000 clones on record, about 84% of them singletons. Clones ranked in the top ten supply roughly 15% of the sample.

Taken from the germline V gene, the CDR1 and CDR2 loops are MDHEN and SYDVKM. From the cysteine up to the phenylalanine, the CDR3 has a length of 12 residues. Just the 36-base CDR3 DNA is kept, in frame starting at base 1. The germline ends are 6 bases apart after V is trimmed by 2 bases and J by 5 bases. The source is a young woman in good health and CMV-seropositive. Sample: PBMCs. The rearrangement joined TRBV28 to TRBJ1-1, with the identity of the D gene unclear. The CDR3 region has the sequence CASSLQATEAFF. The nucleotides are TGTGCCAGCAGTTTACAGGCGACTGAAGCTTTCTTT. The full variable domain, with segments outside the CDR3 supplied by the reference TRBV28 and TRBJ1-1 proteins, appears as DVKVTQSSRYLVKRTGEKVFLECVQDMDHENMFWYRQDPGLGLRLIYFSYDVKMKEKGDIPEGYSVSREKKERFSLILESASTNQTSMYLCASSLQATEAFFGQGTRLTVV.